The clone carrying this T cell receptor beta chain was counted between two and nine times. Its antigen remains unidentified. All of the isolated RNA was reverse transcribed, so expressed TCRB transcripts were sequenced. The assay was immunoSEQ multiplex PCR, and TCRdb's table has in-frame clones only and misses some. Here the sample spans 130,000 to 150,000 clones, 9.2% being singletons. The sample belongs to a study of beta chain features in type 1 diabetes. Germline values: CDR1 GTSNPN, CDR2 SVGIG (reference sequence). V lost 0 bases and J lost 0, with 6 bases in between. The CDR3 extends over 14 amino acids. CD4+ naive, central memory, regulatory and stem cell-like memory subsets were isolated by sorting on CD45RO/CCR7/CD25/CD127/CD95/CD27. Each sorted population was over 95% pure. General study results and limits: A greater similarity of naive, central memory and Treg TCRB repertoires was seen among patients than among healthy donors.

V usage is TRBV30 and J usage is TRBJ1-5; no reliable D call. This sequence was found in a man between 18 and 35 years old in good health. The sequencing input was central memory CD4+ T cells from blood. The chain's CDR3 is CAWSVINSNQPQHF. As DNA, the CDR3 is TGTGCCTGGAGTGTAATCAATAGCAATCAGCCCCAGCATTTT.